These T cell receptor beta chains were read from a single sample in a study of blood T cell repertoires in COVID-19. Profiling relied on immunoSEQ multiplex PCR, and the TCRdb table lists in-frame clones only, not all of them. Of 250,000 to 300,000 clones in the sample, roughly 88% were seen once. Sequencing was performed on PBMCs or T cells enriched from blood (not recorded which). The receptor source for this set is a woman aged 25 to 39 who had recovered from COVID-19. Both conserved end residues are part of each CDR3. D genes are given only for firm matches. Some rows mark clone size as missing; the rest say once, few, many or name a class of expanded clone.

D	V	size	J	CDR3	DNA
.	TRBV5-4	.	TRBJ2-2	CASSSGHNTGELFF	TGTGCCAGCAGCTCCGGACATAACACCGGGGAGCTGTTTTTT
.	TRBV28	.	TRBJ1-2	CASSFAQEPGDGYTF	TGTGCCAGCAGTTTTGCTCAGGAACCGGGGGATGGCTACACCTTC
.	TRBV27	once	TRBJ2-1	CASTPIGGGGNEQFF	TGTGCCAGCACCCCCATTGGGGGAGGCGGCAATGAGCAGTTCTTC
.	TRBV27	.	TRBJ1-1	CASSLFGGGTEAFF	TGTGCCAGCAGTTTATTCGGGGGGGGGACTGAAGCTTTCTTT
TRBD1	TRBV11-3	once	TRBJ2-3	CASSRTGVADTQYF	TGTGCCAGCAGCCGAACAGGGGTTGCAGATACGCAGTATTTT
.	TRBV5-1	.	TRBJ2-2	CASSPWRGRTGELFF	TGCGCCAGCAGCCCTTGGCGGGGACGCACCGGGGAGCTGTTTTTT
TRBD1	TRBV19	.	TRBJ2-1	CASRPLGRGHNEQFF	TGTGCCAGTAGACCTTTGGGCAGGGGGCATAATGAGCAGTTCTTC
.	TRBV5-1	.	TRBJ1-2	CASSRSVQDSYGYTF	TGCGCCAGCAGTAGATCAGTCCAGGACTCTTATGGCTACACCTTC
TRBD1	TRBV11-2	.	TRBJ2-6	CASSSWDSLSGANVLTF	TGTGCCAGCAGCTCGTGGGACAGCTTGTCTGGGGCCAACGTCCTGACTTTC
.	TRBV11-2	once	TRBJ1-1	CASSLGRHEAFF	TGTGCCAGCAGCTTAGGCAGACATGAAGCTTTCTTT
.	TRBV20-1	.	TRBJ1-2	CSASPQTAPTSYTF	TGCAGTGCTAGTCCCCAGACAGCCCCTACATCATACACCTTC
.	TRBV19	.	TRBJ1-2	CASSIVPRGHGYTF	TGTGCCAGTAGTATAGTCCCCCGGGGTCATGGCTACACCTTC
TRBD2	TRBV5-1	.	TRBJ2-2	CASSPGLAGGDTGELFF	TGCGCCAGCAGCCCGGGACTAGCGGGAGGCGACACCGGGGAGCTGTTTTTT
TRBD1	TRBV27	.	TRBJ1-5	CASSPGQGNQPQHF	TGTGCCAGCAGTCCGGGACAGGGGAATCAGCCCCAGCATTTT
.	TRBV7-7	.	TRBJ2-5	CASSSAGSVGETQYF	TGTGCTAGCAGCTCGGCGGGGTCCGTAGGAGAGACCCAGTACTTC
.	TRBV7-2	once	TRBJ1-2	CASSFGRGGYTF	TGTGCCAGCAGCTTTGGTCGAGGGGGCTACACCTTC
.	TRBV12-3/TRBV12-4	.	TRBJ1-1	CASNPRGSPEAFF	TGTGCCAGTAACCCGCGAGGGTCCCCTGAAGCTTTCTTT
TRBD2	TRBV4-1	.	TRBJ2-7	CASSQDSLAGLPYEQYF	TGCGCCAGCAGCCAAGATTCGCTAGCGGGACTTCCCTACGAGCAGTACTTC
TRBD1	TRBV27	.	TRBJ1-5	CASSADRGYQPQHF	TGTGCCAGCAGTGCGGACAGGGGATATCAGCCCCAGCATTTT
TRBD2	TRBV7-9	once	TRBJ2-1	CASSPPLSGRPYNEQFF	TGTGCCAGCAGCCCACCCCTTAGCGGGAGGCCCTACAATGAGCAGTTCTTC
.	TRBV18	.	TRBJ2-5	CASSNQGSVETQYF	TGTGCCAGCTCAAATCAGGGTTCGGTTGAGACCCAGTACTTC
.	TRBV24-1	few	TRBJ2-2	CATSDAGAEVGTGELFF	TGTGCCACCAGTGACGCGGGGGCGGAAGTCGGCACCGGGGAGCTGTTTTTT
TRBD1	TRBV5-1	.	TRBJ2-2	CASSLVSGTGGNTGELFF	TGCGCCAGCAGCTTGGTATCCGGGACAGGGGGCAACACCGGGGAGCTGTTTTTT
.	TRBV3-1/TRBV3-2	few	TRBJ1-2	CASSQEFQGAGGYTF	TGTGCCAGCAGCCAAGAATTCCAGGGAGCGGGTGGCTACACCTTC
TRBD2	TRBV5-6	.	TRBJ2-7	CASSLIAGAPYEQYF	TGTGCCAGCAGCCTCATAGCGGGAGCGCCCTACGAGCAGTACTTC
TRBD1	TRBV2	once	TRBJ1-2	CASSPRQGAVYGYTF	TGTGCCAGCAGTCCAAGACAGGGGGCAGTCTATGGCTACACCTTC
.	TRBV14	.	TRBJ1-6	CASSLIQGRSPLHF	TGTGCCAGCAGCCTTATACAGGGACGTTCACCCCTCCACTTT
.	TRBV2	few	TRBJ1-5	CASRRGGALNQPQHF	TGTGCCAGCAGGAGGGGAGGGGCCCTTAATCAGCCCCAGCATTTT
.	TRBV2	.	TRBJ2-7	CASSRQPSSQVEQYF	TGTGCCAGCAGCCGGCAACCCTCGTCCCAGGTCGAGCAGTACTTC
TRBD1	TRBV27	.	TRBJ2-3	CASSLRTGVGDTQYF	TGTGCCAGCAGTTTAAGGACAGGGGTGGGAGATACGCAGTATTTT
TRBD2	TRBV7-2	.	TRBJ2-1	CASSLEGWRGVDNEQFF	TGTGCCAGCAGCTTAGAGGGTTGGCGGGGGGTGGACAATGAGCAGTTCTTC
.	TRBV4-2	.	TRBJ1-5	CASSQDERQGNQPQHF	TGTGCCAGCAGCCAAGATGAAAGGCAGGGTAATCAGCCCCAGCATTTT
TRBD1	TRBV7-3	.	TRBJ1-1	CASSLYGTGGRNTEAFF	TGTGCCAGCAGCTTGTACGGGACAGGGGGCCGGAACACTGAAGCTTTCTTT
TRBD1	TRBV24-1	.	TRBJ2-5	CATSTTNRGVRETQYF	TGTGCCACCAGTACCACCAACAGGGGGGTGAGAGAGACCCAGTACTTC
TRBD1	TRBV5-1	few	TRBJ1-1	CASSLSLQGAVGAFF	TGCGCCAGCAGCCTCTCTCTTCAGGGGGCAGTGGGAGCTTTCTTT
TRBD1	TRBV19	.	TRBJ1-2	CASRGIGTGGSGGYTF	TGTGCCAGTAGAGGTATTGGGACAGGGGGATCAGGTGGCTACACCTTC
TRBD2	TRBV11-2	.	TRBJ2-3	CASSWPRGGRSEGDTQYF	TGTGCCAGCAGCTGGCCGCGGGGGGGTCGTTCGGAGGGAGATACGCAGTATTTT
TRBD2	TRBV27	.	TRBJ2-5	CASSLAGSGGIETQYF	TGTGCCAGCAGTTTAGCGGGTAGCGGGGGAATAGAGACCCAGTACTTC
TRBD2	TRBV7-9	.	TRBJ2-1	CASSLAVASGADEQFF	TGTGCCAGCAGCTTAGCGGTGGCTAGCGGGGCCGATGAGCAGTTCTTC
TRBD1	TRBV9	.	TRBJ2-3	CASSGRTGRTDTQYF	TGTGCCAGCAGCGGCAGGACAGGGCGTACAGATACGCAGTATTTT
.	TRBV28	.	TRBJ1-1	CASSFISGGGNTEAFF	TGTGCCAGCAGTTTTATTTCAGGCGGAGGAAACACTGAAGCTTTCTTT
TRBD1	TRBV6-2/TRBV6-3	.	TRBJ2-2	CASSTGRGWTGELFF	TGTGCCAGCAGTACGGGCAGGGGGTGGACCGGGGAGCTGTTTTTT
TRBD1	TRBV7-9	.	TRBJ1-1	CASSSHRGMNTEAFF	TGTGCCAGCAGCTCACACAGGGGGATGAACACTGAAGCTTTCTTT
.	TRBV2	.	TRBJ2-1	CASRRDRPDNEQFF	TGTGCCAGCAGGCGAGACAGGCCAGACAATGAGCAGTTCTTC
.	TRBV7-8	once	TRBJ2-1	CASSPTLIGGGYNEQFF	TGTGCCAGCAGCCCGACGCTAATCGGGGGTGGGTACAATGAGCAGTTCTTC
TRBD2	TRBV9	.	TRBJ2-7	CASSVLAGGPYEQYF	TGTGCCAGCAGCGTTCTAGCGGGAGGGCCCTACGAGCAGTACTTC
.	TRBV12-5	once	TRBJ2-1	CASGPQGTLYNEQFF	TGTGCTAGTGGTCCTCAGGGGACCCTGTACAATGAGCAGTTCTTC
.	TRBV19	.	TRBJ1-4	CASSWAGGDHEKLFF	TGTGCCAGTAGTTGGGCCGGGGGAGACCACGAAAAACTGTTTTTT
.	TRBV4-2	few	TRBJ2-1	CASSQEAFRGAKNEQFF	TGTGCCAGCAGCCAAGAGGCGTTCAGGGGCGCCAAGAATGAGCAGTTCTTC
.	TRBV5-1	.	TRBJ1-2	CASSLVRVDYGYTF	TGCGCCAGCAGCTTGGTTCGGGTGGACTATGGCTACACCTTC
TRBD1	TRBV28	once	TRBJ1-2	CASGGTGKPNYGYTF	TGTGCCAGCGGGGGGACAGGAAAGCCTAACTATGGCTACACCTTC
.	TRBV5-3	.	TRBJ2-6	CARSLEGDSGANVLTF	TGTGCCAGAAGCTTGGAGGGGGACTCTGGGGCCAACGTCCTGACTTTC
TRBD1	TRBV7-6	few	TRBJ1-6	CASSLDNRGRVNSPLHF	TGTGCCAGCAGCTTAGACAACAGGGGGCGCGTTAATTCACCCCTCCACTTT